This entry concerns a single TCR beta chain. Its specificity is not known. The method was immunoSEQ multiplex PCR; TCRdb's version includes in-frame clones alone and lacks a portion of them. Altogether 120,000 to 150,000 clones are present, about 89% being singletons, with the ten largest covering around 2.8%. Germline values: CDR1 SEHNR, CDR2 FQNEAQ (reference sequence). The V gene end was trimmed by 5 bases and the J gene end by 5 bases; junction bases not matched to a gene: 8. CDR3 length: 14 amino acids. These data are taken from a study of T cell responses to AZD1222 COVID-19 vaccine. Findings and limits, study-wide: Without day 14 samples, only post-peak T cell repertoires were studied. When two AZD1222 doses had been given, Spike-specific TCR breadth and depth rose. Donors were mostly white British, more females; clonal diversity possibly underestimated.

This sequence was found in an adult in good health. The starting material was peripheral blood, obtained on day 0 of MenACWY control vaccination. This chain uses TRBV7-9 with TRBJ2-5, with 7 bases matching TRBD1. The CDR3: CASSETGVWETQYF. The CDR3 DNA reads TGTGCCAGCAGCGAAACAGGGGTTTGGGAGACCCAGTACTTC.